Each of the 5 T cell receptor beta chains below was sequenced from the same sample in a study of T cell responses to AZD1222 COVID-19 vaccine. Generated by immunoSEQ multiplex PCR, the TCRdb table keeps only in-frame clones and is missing some. This sample carries 95,000 to 150,000 clones, roughly 88% of them seen once, and the ten largest clones take less than 6.5%. The starting material was peripheral blood, obtained on day 0 of AZD1222 vaccination. All receptors come from an adult in good health.

The genes are TRBV5-5 and TRBJ2-1; D is uncertain. V was clipped by 4 bases and J by 5 bases, with 22 bases between them. The germline gives CDR1 SGHKS, CDR2 YYEKEE (reference sequence). The CDR3 totals 17 residues. Here the CDR3 reads CASSPGRARGWDNEQFF. The DNA for the CDR3 is TGTGCCAGCAGCCCGGGTCGCGCGCGTGGTTGGGACAATGAGCAGTTCTTC.

Written as DNA, the CDR3 is TGCGCCAGCAGCACGGGACTAGCGGAGTACACAGATACGCAGTATTTT. Protein sequence: CASSTGLAEYTDTQYF. The rearrangement uses TRBV5-1 and TRBJ2-3; TRBD2 agrees at 11 bases. The J segment lost 2 bases and the V segment lost 4 bases, leaving 6 bases of the junction unmatched. Germline CDR1 and CDR2: SGHRS and YFSETQ. The CDR3 has 16 amino acids.

With respect to this clone: In the same sample, other DNA sequences code for this CDR3. The rearrangement uses TRBV6-2 or TRBV6-3 and TRBJ2-7, with D unclear. CDR3 length equals 11 residues. The germline V gene has CDR1 MNHEY and CDR2 SVGEGT. V was cut by 6 bases and J by 5 bases, with 8 bases left in between. The CDR3 coding sequence is TGTGCCAGCAGCCTGACCCACGAGCAGTACTTC. It is translated as CASSLTHEQYF.

The chain couples TRBV13 to TRBJ1-3; D uncertain. Trimming took off 6 bases at V and 0 bases at J, with 9 bases between the two ends. The CDR3 runs to 14 residues. Germline V gives CDR1 PRHDT, CDR2 FYEKMQ (reference sequence). The CDR3 bases are TGTGCCAGCAGACTACAGAGCTCTGGAAACACCATATATTTT. Its protein is CASRLQSSGNTIYF.

The rearrangement links TRBV10-1 to TRBJ1-2; no reliable D call. V was shortened by 3 bases and J by 5 bases, with 10 bases between the two germline ends. This CDR3 is 13 amino acids long. Germline V lookup: CDR1 WNHNN, CDR2 SYGVQD (reference sequence). The CDR3, as DNA: TGCGCCAGCAGTGATCGAGGGAGATATGGCTACACCTTC. Translation gives CASSDRGRYGYTF.